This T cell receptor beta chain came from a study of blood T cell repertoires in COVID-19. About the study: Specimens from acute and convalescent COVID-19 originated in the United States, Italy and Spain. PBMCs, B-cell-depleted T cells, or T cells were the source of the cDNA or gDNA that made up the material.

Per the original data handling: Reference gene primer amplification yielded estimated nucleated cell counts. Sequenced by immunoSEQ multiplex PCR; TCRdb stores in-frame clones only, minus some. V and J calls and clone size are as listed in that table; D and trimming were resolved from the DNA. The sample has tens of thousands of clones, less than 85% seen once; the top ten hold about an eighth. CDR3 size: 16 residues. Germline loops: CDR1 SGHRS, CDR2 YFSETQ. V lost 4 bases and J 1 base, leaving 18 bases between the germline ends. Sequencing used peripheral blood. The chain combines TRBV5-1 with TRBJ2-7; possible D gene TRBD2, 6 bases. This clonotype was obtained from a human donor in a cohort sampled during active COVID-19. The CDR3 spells CASSTDPSVTSYEQYF. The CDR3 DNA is TGCGCCAGCAGCACCGACCCTAGCGTGACGTCCTACGAGCAGTACTTC. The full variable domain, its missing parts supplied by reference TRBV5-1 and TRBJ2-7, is KAGVTQTPRYLIKTRGQQVTLSCSPISGHRSVSWYQQTPGQGLQFLFEYFSETQRNKGNFPGRFSGRQFSNSRSEMNVSTLELGDSALYLCASSTDPSVTSYEQYFGPGTRLTVT.